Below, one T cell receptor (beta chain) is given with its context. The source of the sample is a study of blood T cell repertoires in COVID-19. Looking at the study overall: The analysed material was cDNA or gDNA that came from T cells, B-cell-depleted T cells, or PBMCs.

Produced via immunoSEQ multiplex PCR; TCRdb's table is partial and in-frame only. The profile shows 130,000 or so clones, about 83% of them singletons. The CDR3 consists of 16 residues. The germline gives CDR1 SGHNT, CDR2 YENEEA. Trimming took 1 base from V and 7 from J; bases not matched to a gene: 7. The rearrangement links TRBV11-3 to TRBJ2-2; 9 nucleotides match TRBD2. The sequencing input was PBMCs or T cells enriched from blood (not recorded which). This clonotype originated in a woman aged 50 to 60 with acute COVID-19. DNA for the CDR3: TGTGCCAGCAGCTTAGGAGCGGGAGGCCCTGTCGGGGAGCTGTTTTTT. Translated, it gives CASSLGAGGPVGELFF.